These 14 T cell receptor beta chains were all obtained from the same sample, sequenced in a study of shared clonotypes between healthy human individuals (dated by TCRdb to about 2020). The library was obtained by the immunoSEQ multiplex PCR assay. TCRdb retrieved this table from immuneACCESS and kept in-frame rearrangements only. Not all clones are present; in checked studies, unresolved V genes account for under half, and no reason is known for the remainder. A total of roughly 2.2 million clones appear in this sample, 85% to 95% of them only once. The ten largest make up more than 0.35% of the sample. The sequenced sample was naive CD4+ T cells from PBMCs. What the cell subset or site label conveys for this sample: CD45RA+ positively selected. These receptors all come from a man aged 18 to 30 in good health. Some clones in this sample may be carry-over from other donors' samples.

This chain joins TRBV28 and TRBJ2-1; 9 bases align to TRBD2. The CDR3 runs 17 residues. Germline CDR1 reads MDHEN; CDR2 reads SYDVKM. Losses at the gene ends were 6 bases for V and 2 bases for J; bases not matched to a gene: 11. The CDR3 DNA sequence: TGTGCCAGCAGCCGCCTACTAGCGGGCACTCCCTACAATGAGCAGTTCTTC. It codes for CASSRLLAGTPYNEQFF.

The genes are TRBV28 and TRBJ2-2; TRBD1 matches 10 bases. CDR1 is MDHEN and CDR2 is SYDVKM in the germline V gene. V shed 2 bases, J shed 7 bases, and the junction held 7 bases outside the gene matches. CDR3 size: 16 residues. As DNA, the CDR3 is TGTGCCAGCAGTTTAGTGGGACAGGGGATGGTCGGGGAGCTGTTTTTT. Translating gives CASSLVGQGMVGELFF.

This clone was detected only a few times. The V and J genes are TRBV19 and TRBJ1-2, with TRBD1 matching over 8 bases. The CDR3 covers 14 residues. The trim removed 9 bases at V and 4 bases at J, leaving 10 bases unmatched. Germline V gene sequence: CDR1 LNHDA, CDR2 SQIVND (reference sequence). The CDR3 region has the DNA TGTGCCAGCACATTGTCTGGACAGGGCTATGGCTACACCTTC. Translation: CASTLSGQGYGYTF.

The J gene is TRBJ2-3, the V gene TRBV5-4, with 8 bases that match TRBD2. Germline lookup yields CDR1 SGHNT and CDR2 YYREEE (reference sequence). The CDR3 is 14 amino acids. Germline trimming cut 4 bases from V and 1 base from J; bases unmatched to any gene: 2. This CDR3 is CASSMTSGTDTQYF. DNA of the CDR3: TGTGCCAGCAGCATGACTAGCGGCACAGATACGCAGTATTTT.

The chain recombines TRBV19 with TRBJ2-4; 15 bases map to TRBD2. Losses at the gene ends were 5 bases for V and 1 base for J; bases not matched to a gene: 12. CDR1 is LNHDA, CDR2 SQIVND, per germline (reference sequence). The CDR3 consists of 20 residues. The CDR3 loop reads CASSRPAGLAGGGAKNIQYF. The CDR3 DNA reads as TGTGCCAGTAGTCGACCTGCCGGACTAGCGGGAGGGGGGGCCAAAAACATTCAGTACTTC.

The chain carries TRBV5-1 and TRBJ2-7; D uncertain. This CDR3 comprises 16 residues. Germline assignment: CDR1 SGHRS and CDR2 YFSETQ. Trimming stripped 0 bases from V and 0 bases from J, with 13 bases between. CDR3 amino acids: CASSLVSGYNSYEQYF. The CDR3 DNA reads TGCGCCAGCAGCTTGGTCTCAGGCTACAACTCCTACGAGCAGTACTTC.

The V and J genes are TRBV28 and TRBJ1-2, with TRBD1 matching over 8 bases. The CDR3 is 12 residues long. V gave up 11 bases and J gave up 8 bases; unmatched junction bases: 10. Germline CDR1 MDHEN, CDR2 SYDVKM. The CDR3 sequence is CAGMDREEGYTF. The CDR3 nucleotides read TGTGCCGGAATGGACAGGGAGGAAGGCTACACCTTC.

The chain combines TRBV28 with TRBJ2-7; TRBD1 matches at 7 bases. V dropped 2 bases and J dropped 3; count of bases not matched to a gene: 4. The germline V gene has CDR1 MDHEN and CDR2 SYDVKM. CDR3 size: 14 residues. CDR3 DNA sequence: TGTGCCAGCAGTTTACGACAGGGATACTACGAGCAGTACTTC. Protein sequence: CASSLRQGYYEQYF.

The chain joins TRBV2 to TRBJ2-5, with D perhaps TRBD2 (5 bases). The germline V and J ends were trimmed by 4 bases and 2 bases, with 11 bases remaining between them. Germline V gene sequence: CDR1 SNHLY, CDR2 FYNNEI. The CDR3 sequence is 14 residues long. The CDR3 is CASSATAVQETQYF. The CDR3 nucleotides read TGTGCCAGCAGTGCCACAGCGGTACAAGAGACCCAGTACTTC.

The chain recombines TRBV28 with TRBJ2-3; D remains unclear. V lost 6 bases to trimming and J lost 0 bases, with 10 bases between them. The germline CDR1 and CDR2 sequences are MDHEN and SYDVKM. The CDR3 totals 14 residues. The CDR3 region is CASRNPGSTDTQYF. The DNA for the CDR3 is TGTGCCAGCAGAAATCCGGGTAGCACAGATACGCAGTATTTT.

This chain links TRBV7-6 with TRBJ2-1; D call uncertain. The CDR3 consists of 16 residues. V shed 8 bases and J shed 6 bases, with 23 bases lying between them. The germline CDR1 and CDR2 sequences are SGHVS and FNYEAQ. CDR3 bases: TGTGCCAGCTCCTTCGGGCCCCATTGGATGGGCAATGAGCAGTTCTTC. Translation gives CASSFGPHWMGNEQFF.

The rearrangement uses TRBV7-9 and TRBJ1-1, with D tentatively TRBD1 (5 bases). This CDR3 is 16 amino acids long. CDR1 is SEHNR and CDR2 is FQNEAQ in the germline V gene (reference sequence). The V end was cut by 1 base, the J end by 2 bases, with 14 bases between. As DNA, the CDR3 is TGTGCCAGCAGCTTAGATGGGGCAGCTCGCAACACTGAAGCTTTCTTT. It codes for CASSLDGAARNTEAFF.

This chain uses TRBV7-3 with TRBJ1-2; D is uncertain. Looked up from germline, CDR1 is SGHTA and CDR2 is FQGTGA. The CDR3 runs to 16 residues. Trimming took off 2 bases at V and 4 bases at J, with 17 bases between the two ends. CDR3 in amino acids: CASSLGGGRVSYGYTF. The CDR3 DNA reads TGTGCCAGCAGCTTAGGCGGAGGGAGGGTCAGCTATGGCTACACCTTC. The full variable domain, its missing parts supplied by reference TRBV7-3 and TRBJ1-2, is GAGVSQTPSNKVTEKGKYVELRCDPISGHTALYWYRQSLGQGPEFLIYFQGTGAADDSGLPNDRFFAVRPEGSVSTLKIQRTERGDSAVYLCASSLGGGRVSYGYTFGSGTRLTVV.

This clone has only one observation. The chain uses TRBV27 and TRBJ1-1, with 7 bases fitting TRBD1. The CDR3 has 16 amino acids. With 4 bases clipped from V and 1 base from J, the junction kept 9 bases outside the gene matches. The germline CDR1 and CDR2 sequences are MNHEY and SMNVEV (reference sequence). The CDR3 sequence: CASSSLRGGSNTEAFF. DNA of the CDR3: TGTGCCAGCAGTTCCCTCCGAGGGGGCTCGAACACTGAAGCTTTCTTT.